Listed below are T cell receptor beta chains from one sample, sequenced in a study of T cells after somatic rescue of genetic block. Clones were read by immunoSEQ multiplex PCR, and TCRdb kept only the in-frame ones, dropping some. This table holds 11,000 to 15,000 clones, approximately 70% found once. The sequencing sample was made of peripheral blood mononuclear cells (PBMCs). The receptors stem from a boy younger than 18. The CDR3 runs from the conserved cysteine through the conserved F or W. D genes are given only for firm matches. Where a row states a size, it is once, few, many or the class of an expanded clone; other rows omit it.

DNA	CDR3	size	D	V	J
TGTGCCAGCAGCTTAAGCGAGAACACTGAAGCTTTCTTT	CASSLSENTEAFF	.	.	TRBV7-3	TRBJ1-1
TGTGCCAGTAGTAGGGGACAGGTTAATGAAAAACTGTTTTTT	CASSRGQVNEKLFF	.	TRBD1	TRBV19	TRBJ1-4
TGTGCCAGCTCAGCCTTGACAGGGGGCGGCCAAGAGACCCAGTACTTC	CASSALTGGGQETQYF	.	TRBD1	TRBV18	TRBJ2-5
TGTGCCAGCAGCCTGGACATTTCCAATGAGCAGTTCTTC	CASSLDISNEQFF	.	.	TRBV5-4	TRBJ2-1
TGCGCCAGCAGCTGGACAGGGGATATCGACGAGCAGTACTTC	CASSWTGDIDEQYF	.	TRBD1	TRBV5-1	TRBJ2-7
TGCGCCAGCAGTGGGATTTCAGGAGATACGCAGTATTTT	CASSGISGDTQYF	.	.	TRBV10-2	TRBJ2-3
TGTGCCAGCCGGCCCTCGAGGGAACTCTCTGGAAACACCATATATTTT	CASRPSRELSGNTIYF	medium-sized	.	TRBV18	TRBJ1-3
TGTGCCAGCAGCTTCCCGTGGGGGGGCCTCCACGAGCAGTACTTC	CASSFPWGGLHEQYF	.	.	TRBV5-8	TRBJ2-7
TGTGCCAGCAGCTCGAGGGGACAGGGAATCTACGAGCAGTACTTC	CASSSRGQGIYEQYF	medium-sized	TRBD1	TRBV5-4	TRBJ2-7
TGTGCCAGCAGTTATTTCACAGGGATGGTTGAAGCTTTCTTT	CASSYFTGMVEAFF	.	.	TRBV6-6	TRBJ1-1
TGTGCCATCAAAGGGGGCGGCACTGAAGCTTTCTTT	CAIKGGGTEAFF	.	TRBD1	TRBV10-3	TRBJ1-1
TGTGCCAGCTCAGCGATCAGGGAGGAAGGATCACCCCCCCACTTT	CASSAIREEGSPPHF	.	.	TRBV18	TRBJ1-6
TGTGCCATCGTCCCAACAGGTCTTAACTATGGCTACACCTTC	CAIVPTGLNYGYTF	.	.	TRBV28	TRBJ1-2
TGTGCCAGCAGTTTAAGGGAGCGGGATGGTGACAATGAGCAGTTCTTC	CASSLRERDGDNEQFF	.	TRBD2	TRBV27	TRBJ2-1